These 13 T cell receptor beta chains were sequenced from one sample in a study of T cells after yellow fever vaccination. Using its own MiXCR run on the 5' RACE reads, TCRdb lists one record per CDR3 protein. The sample holds around 330,000 distinct CDR3 sequences, around 4% seen once. The material was PBMCs, obtained on the day of the yellow fever booster vaccination. These receptors were taken from a man younger than 35 who received the YFV17D yellow fever vaccine.

This clonotype was picked up many times. The chain links TRBV6-2 or TRBV6-3 to TRBJ2-5, with 9 bases lining up with TRBD2. J gave up 5 bases and V 6 bases, and 4 bases lay outside the gene matches. The CDR3 sequence is 13 residues long. CDR1 and CDR2 from the germline V gene are MNHEY and SVGEGT. The CDR3 sequence is CASRRGGFETQYF. As DNA, the CDR3 is TGTGCCAGCAGGCGGGGGGGCTTTGAGACCCAGTACTTC.

This clonotype was picked up many times. V gene TRBV20-1 combines with J gene TRBJ1-2; TRBD1 agrees at 8 bases. V lost 1 base and J lost 6; bases outside the gene matches: 7. The CDR3 runs to 14 residues. Germline lookup yields CDR1 DFQATT and CDR2 SNEGSKA (reference sequence). CDR3 sequence (DNA): TGCAGTGCTAGAGCCGAGGACAGGGACGATGGCTACACCTTC. Amino acid sequence: CSARAEDRDDGYTF.

This clonotype was counted only a few times. The chain has TRBV10-3 and TRBJ2-3; D possibly matches TRBD1 or TRBD2 (5 bases each). The CDR3 contains 15 residues. The germline V and J ends were trimmed by 6 bases and 2 bases, with 15 bases remaining between them. Germline assignment: CDR1 ENHRY and CDR2 SYGVKD. CDR3 in DNA: TGTGCCATCAGGATGGGACCATCCAACACAGATACGCAGTATTTT. Residues: CAIRMGPSNTDTQYF.

This clonotype has a handful of counts. The chain carries TRBV4-1 and TRBJ2-5; TRBD2 is a possible D gene (5 bases). CDR1 is MGHRA and CDR2 is YSYEKL in the germline V gene. This CDR3 has 13 residues. V was pared by 4 bases and J by 6 bases, with 12 bases between. CDR3 bases: TGCGCCAGCAGCCCCCCTAGAGGGAAGACCCAGTACTTC. Its translation: CASSPPRGKTQYF.

V gene TRBV20-1 combines with J gene TRBJ2-7; the D is unclear. This CDR3 is 14 amino acids long. The V end was cut by 1 base, the J end by 2 bases, with 12 bases between. Germline V gives CDR1 DFQATT, CDR2 SNEGSKA (reference sequence). The CDR3: CSARALEFPYEQYF. CDR3 nucleotide sequence: TGCAGTGCTAGAGCGTTAGAATTTCCCTACGAGCAGTACTTC.

V gene TRBV12-3 or TRBV12-4 combines with J gene TRBJ1-5; 7 bases are shared with TRBD1. This CDR3 region has 14 residues. V shed 3 bases, J shed 7 bases, and the junction held 6 bases outside the gene matches. The CDR3 protein is CASSFFQGEQPQHF. The CDR3 DNA reads TGTGCCAGCAGTTTTTTTCAGGGGGAACAGCCCCAGCATTTT.

This chain joins TRBV27 and TRBJ1-5; 8 nucleotides align to TRBD1. Germline-derived CDR1 and CDR2 are MNHEY and SMNVEV (reference sequence). CDR3 length: 14 residues. V trimming: 5 bases; J trimming: 5 bases; junction bases outside the gene matches: 5. CDR3 amino acids: CASSRQGTYQPQHF. As DNA, the CDR3 is TGTGCCAGCAGTAGACAGGGGACCTATCAGCCCCAGCATTTT.

This clonotype was seen ten or more times. The chain joins TRBV4-3 to TRBJ2-3, with 16 bases aligning to TRBD2. Germline CDR1 LGHNA, CDR2 YSLEER. The CDR3 loop spans 18 amino acids. V shed 3 bases and J 3 bases; nucleotides not matched to a gene: 6. The CDR3, as DNA: TGCGCCAGCAGCCAGGGACTAGCGGGGGGGCAGGGAACAGATACGCAGTATTTT. Residues: CASSQGLAGGQGTDTQYF.

The sample holds many counts of this clonotype. The chain joins TRBV28 to TRBJ2-7; D unclear. The CDR3 consists of 14 residues. Trimming took off 4 bases at V and 3 bases at J, with 13 bases between the two ends. Germline assignment: CDR1 MDHEN and CDR2 SYDVKM. CDR3 bases: TGTGCCAGCAGTTCAACACAACCGCACTACGAGCAGTACGTC. Its protein is CASSSTQPHYEQYV.

In its sample, this clonotype was seen many times. The chain uses TRBV20-1 and TRBJ2-3, with D possibly TRBD1 on 6 matching bases. Trimming took 6 bases from V and 0 from J, leaving 13 bases between them. Germline CDR1 reads DFQATT; CDR2 reads SNEGSKA (reference sequence). CDR3 length: 14 residues. CDR3 in DNA: TGCAGTGCCCACAGGGCCTCTAGCACAGATACGCAGTATTTT. It is translated as CSAHRASSTDTQYF.

J is TRBJ2-7 and V is TRBV18; the match to TRBD1 covers 10 bases. Trimming at V came to 2 bases and at J to 6 bases, leaving 7 bases not matched to a gene. CDR1 and CDR2 from the germline V gene are KGHSH and LQKENI. This CDR3 contains 15 residues. The CDR3 DNA sequence: TGTGCCAGCTCACCAATGGGGACAGGGGCTTTCGAGCAGTACTTC. It translates to CASSPMGTGAFEQYF.

The table lists this clonotype with many counts. The chain is built from TRBV27 and TRBJ2-7; 12 bases match TRBD2. Germline V lookup: CDR1 MNHEY, CDR2 SMNVEV (reference sequence). The junction had 3 bases not matched to a gene; V was cut back by 5 bases and J by 4 bases. The CDR3 has 14 amino acids. The CDR3 protein is CASSPGTSGYEQYV. For the CDR3, the DNA is TGTGCCAGCAGTCCCGGGACTAGCGGGTACGAGCAGTACGTC.

This clonotype showed up many times. The genes are TRBV3-1 and TRBJ2-2, with unresolved D. Germline V CDR1 and CDR2: LGHDT, YNNKEL (reference sequence). The V gene lost 1 base and the J gene lost 7 bases, with 10 bases spanning the gap. The CDR3 runs to 14 residues. The CDR3 reads CASSQGHGYGELFF. The CDR3 coding sequence is TGTGCCAGCAGCCAAGGTCACGGTTACGGGGAGCTGTTTTTT.